These 27 T cell receptor beta chains share one sample of origin, sequenced in a study of T cells after yellow fever vaccination. TCRdb reanalysed the 5' RACE reads using MiXCR and keeps one entry per CDR3 protein. The data show fewer than 100,000 distinct CDR3 sequences, more than 7.5% seen once. The source material was CD8+ T cells not binding an NS4B(214-222) dextramer, sorted from PBMCs, sampled roughly 14 days after the first yellow fever vaccination. The origin of the receptors is a man between 18 and 35 years old who received the YFV17D yellow fever vaccine.

This clonotype appeared a few times. The chain has TRBV7-6 and TRBJ2-5, with 9 bases that match TRBD1. Germline lookup yields CDR1 SGHVS and CDR2 FNYEAQ. The CDR3 covers 15 residues. The V segment lost 0 bases and the J segment 5 bases; nucleotides outside the gene matches: 4. The DNA for the CDR3 is TGTGCCAGCAGCTTAGCCACAGGGGGCCTGGAGACCCAGTACTTC. Translated, it gives CASSLATGGLETQYF.

This clonotype was found many times. This chain uses TRBV5-1 with TRBJ1-1, with D unclear. Germline lookup yields CDR1 SGHRS and CDR2 YFSETQ. V was pared by 5 bases and J by 1 base, with 12 bases between. The CDR3 spans 14 residues. For the CDR3, the DNA is TGCGCCAGCAGGAGAGGAGGCAGGAACACTGAAGCTTTCTTT. Translating it yields CASRRGGRNTEAFF.

The chain has TRBV9 and TRBJ1-6; TRBD1 matches at 7 bases. Looked up from germline, CDR1 is SGDLS and CDR2 is YYNGEE. The junction had 8 bases not matched to a gene; V was cut back by 5 bases and J by 9 bases. This CDR3 has 14 amino acids. The CDR3 DNA follows: TGTGCCAGCAGTGAAGGGACAGCCAGTTCACCCCTCCACTTT. The encoded protein is CASSEGTASSPLHF.

This clonotype appeared a few times. The chain links TRBV5-1 to TRBJ2-7, with D perhaps matching TRBD1 or TRBD2 (5 bases each). The germline V and J ends were trimmed by 5 bases and 7 bases, with 16 bases remaining between them. The CDR3 contains 13 residues. The V gene's germline CDR1 is SGHRS and CDR2 YFSETQ. CDR3 nucleotides: TGCGCCAGCAGATACGCAGCGTGGGGGGAGCAGTACGTC. Its translation is CASRYAAWGEQYV.

The table lists this clonotype with a few counts. The J gene is TRBJ1-2, the V gene TRBV4-1, with a weak D call TRBD1 (6 bases). The V end was cut by 1 base, the J end by 0 bases, with 9 bases between. Germline V lookup: CDR1 MGHRA, CDR2 YSYEKL. The CDR3 covers 15 residues. DNA for the CDR3: TGCGCCAGCAGCCAAGGCCACAGGGCTAACTATGGCTACACCTTC. Translation gives CASSQGHRANYGYTF.

This clonotype came up a few times. The chain employs TRBV10-3 and TRBJ2-7; D is unresolved. CDR3 length: 13 residues. Germline V gives CDR1 ENHRY, CDR2 SYGVKD. V shed 3 bases and J shed 0 bases, with 6 bases lying between them. CDR3 DNA sequence: TGTGCCATCAGTGAACGGACCTCCTACGAGCAGTACTTC. This encodes CAISERTSYEQYF.

This clonotype was observed a handful of times. The rearrangement uses TRBV29-1 and TRBJ1-1; the match to TRBD1 covers 7 bases. The junction had 11 bases not matched to a gene; V was cut back by 6 bases and J by 1 base. Germline lookup yields CDR1 SQVTM and CDR2 ANQGSEA. CDR3 length: 15 residues. The CDR3 region has the DNA TGCAGCGTCCCCGCGGGACAGAGCTCGAACACTGAAGCTTTCTTT. Translation: CSVPAGQSSNTEAFF.

The J gene is TRBJ1-1, the V gene TRBV25-1; D is ambiguous. V dropped 4 bases and J dropped 9 bases, with 6 bases sitting between them. Germline V gene data show CDR1 as MGHDK and CDR2 as SYGVNS. This CDR3 is 10 amino acids long. CDR3 loop: CASSAHKAFF. The DNA for the CDR3 is TGTGCCAGCAGTGCACACAAAGCTTTCTTT.

J is TRBJ1-1 and V is TRBV6-2 or TRBV6-3; TRBD1 might be the D (5 bases). The CDR3 has 13 residues. Trimming shortened V by 5 bases and J by 1 base, and 8 bases separated the two germline ends. The germline V gene has CDR1 MNHEY and CDR2 SVGEGT. The CDR3 reads CASSPGPNTEAFF. In nucleotides, the CDR3 is TGTGCCAGCAGTCCGGGGCCGAACACTGAAGCTTTCTTT.

V usage is TRBV29-1 and J usage is TRBJ1-2; tentatively, D is TRBD1 (5 bases). From germline, CDR1 is SQVTM and CDR2 ANQGSEA. The CDR3 is 11 residues long. Trimming stripped 7 bases from V and 5 bases from J, with 11 bases between. The CDR3 DNA sequence: TGCAGCGGAGACGAGGGGTATGGCTACACCTTC. It yields the protein CSGDEGYGYTF. Full variable domain (remainder filled in from reference TRBV29-1 and TRBJ1-2): SAVISQKPSRDICQRGTSLTIQCQVDSQVTMMFWYRQQPGQSLTLIATANQGSEATYESGFVIDKFPISRPNLTFSTLTVSNMSPEDSSIYLCSGDEGYGYTFGSGTRLTVV.

In its sample, this clonotype was seen a few times. The chain employs TRBV6-5 and TRBJ2-5, with D possibly matching TRBD2 (5 bases). The V gene's germline CDR1 is MNHEY and CDR2 SVGAGI. V dropped 2 bases and J dropped 4 bases, with 14 bases sitting between them. The CDR3 sequence is 15 residues long. CDR3 in amino acids: CASSYDLGRLETQYF. CDR3 nucleotides: TGTGCCAGCAGTTACGATCTTGGGAGACTAGAGACCCAGTACTTC.

This sequence joins TRBV9 and TRBJ2-2; 13 nucleotides agree with TRBD2. Germline V gene data show CDR1 as SGDLS and CDR2 as YYNGEE. Germline trimming cut 6 bases from V and 4 bases from J; bases unmatched to any gene: 9. This CDR3 is built from 17 residues. The CDR3 coding sequence is TGTGCCAGCACCGCACTAGCGGGGGGGCCAAGCACCGGGGAGCTGTTTTTT. This translates into CASTALAGGPSTGELFF.

The CDR3 bases are TGCGCCAGCAGCCAAGATCCTGAGGGACTCCCCTACGAGCAGTACTTC. It specifies CASSQDPEGLPYEQYF. This chain uses TRBV4-3 with TRBJ2-7; a possible D gene is TRBD2 (6 bases). The CDR3 covers 16 residues. V shed 0 bases and J shed 2 bases, with 14 bases lying between them. The germline V gene encodes CDR1 LGHNA and CDR2 YSLEER.

This clonotype appeared a few times. The chain is built from TRBV6-2 or TRBV6-3 and TRBJ1-5; D not resolved. The germline CDR1 and CDR2 sequences are MNHEY and SVGEGT. This CDR3 has 15 residues. The V end lost 8 bases, the J end lost 0 bases, and 14 bases lay between the germline ends. The CDR3 spells CASAPLGYSNQPQHF. The CDR3 nucleotides are TGTGCCAGCGCCCCGTTGGGGTATAGCAATCAGCCCCAGCATTTT.

This clonotype was seen more than once but under ten times. V is TRBV29-1 and J is TRBJ2-1; 11 bases are a match to TRBD2. The V segment lost 0 bases and the J segment 4 bases; nucleotides outside the gene matches: 2. The germline V gene encodes CDR1 SQVTM and CDR2 ANQGSEA. The CDR3 contains 15 residues. The CDR3 protein is CSVEDRTSGYNEQFF. CDR3 nucleotide sequence: TGCAGCGTTGAAGACCGGACTAGCGGGTACAATGAGCAGTTCTTC.

The V call is TRBV5-4, the J call TRBJ2-4; TRBD1 aligns across 7 bases. CDR3 length: 16 amino acids. The germline V gene encodes CDR1 SGHNT and CDR2 YYREEE (reference sequence). The J segment lost 0 bases and the V segment lost 4 bases, leaving 7 bases of the junction unmatched. CDR3 region: CASSPDRLLAKNIQYF. In nucleotides, the CDR3 is TGTGCCAGCAGCCCGGACAGGTTGCTAGCCAAAAACATTCAGTACTTC.

This clonotype came up many times. This sequence joins TRBV12-3 or TRBV12-4 and TRBJ2-2; perhaps TRBD1 as D (5 bases). CDR3 length: 14 residues. V lost 10 bases, J lost 7 bases, and 19 bases lay in between. CDR3 residues: CATASYRNGGELFF. The CDR3 coding sequence is TGTGCCACCGCGAGTTACAGGAACGGCGGGGAGCTGTTTTTT.

The rearrangement links TRBV6-8 to TRBJ2-3, with a possible D match to TRBD1 (5 bases). Trimming shortened V by 7 bases and J by 6 bases, and 14 bases separated the two germline ends. The CDR3 sequence is 13 residues long. Germline V gene lookup returns CDR1 MNHGY and CDR2 SAAAGT. In DNA, the CDR3 is TGTGCCAGCACCCCTGGGGCACCCGATACGCAGTATTTT. Translated, it gives CASTPGAPDTQYF.

The chain combines TRBV5-4 with TRBJ1-6, with D possibly TRBD1 on 6 matching bases. Trimming took off 0 bases at V and 7 bases at J, with 11 bases between the two ends. The CDR3 has 15 amino acids. Germline CDR1 and CDR2: SGHNT and YYREEE (reference sequence). CDR3 protein: CASSLATGPNSPLHF. The DNA of the CDR3 is TGTGCCAGCAGCTTGGCTACAGGGCCGAATTCACCCCTCCACTTT.

In this sample, this clonotype turned up a few times. V and J are TRBV29-1 and TRBJ2-3; D remains unclear. Trimming cost V 7 bases and J 2 bases, with 13 bases left between them. Germline V CDR1 and CDR2: SQVTM, ANQGSEA. CDR3 length: 13 amino acids. The CDR3 sequence: CSGLYWTTDTQYF. CDR3 in DNA: TGCAGCGGGCTGTATTGGACCACAGATACGCAGTATTTT.

This clonotype has at least ten counts. The chain joins TRBV7-7 to TRBJ2-2; D gene unclear. Germline V gives CDR1 SSHAT, CDR2 FNYEAQ (reference sequence). V was shortened by 7 bases and J by 0 bases, with 12 bases between the two germline ends. CDR3 length: 15 residues. The CDR3 nucleotides are TGTGCCAGCAAAAGGGAAGACTCGAACACCGGGGAGCTGTTTTTT. This encodes CASKREDSNTGELFF.

This chain links TRBV12-5 with TRBJ2-4, with D possibly being TRBD1 or TRBD2 (5 bases each). V lost 9 bases and J 4 bases, leaving 16 bases between the germline ends. The CDR3 is 14 residues long. The germline V gene encodes CDR1 LGHNT and CDR2 FRNRAP. Here the CDR3 reads CASHDGGSKNIQYF. DNA for the CDR3: TGTGCTAGCCACGATGGGGGATCGAAAAACATTCAGTACTTC.

The chain employs TRBV4-3 and TRBJ2-5, with D perhaps being TRBD1 or TRBD2 (5 bases each). V lost 0 bases and J lost 1, with 21 bases in between. Germline V gene lookup returns CDR1 LGHNA and CDR2 YSLEER. The length of the CDR3 is 19 residues. The CDR3 region is CASSQEGKIFGGIQETQYF. In DNA, the CDR3 is TGCGCCAGCAGCCAAGAGGGCAAAATTTTTGGGGGTATCCAAGAGACCCAGTACTTC.

This clonotype was detected a few times. The chain recombines TRBV29-1 with TRBJ1-2; D perhaps matches TRBD1 (6 bases). CDR3 length: 13 amino acids. The V gene's germline CDR1 is SQVTM and CDR2 ANQGSEA. Trimming stripped 3 bases from V and 8 bases from J, with 16 bases between. The CDR3 bases are TGCAGCGTTGATTTCAGGGGTCTTGGGGGCTACACCTTC. This gives the protein CSVDFRGLGGYTF.

This clonotype was seen a handful of times. This chain joins TRBV20-1 and TRBJ2-1; 9 bases agree with TRBD2. CDR3 length: 14 residues. V lost 6 bases, J lost 6 bases, and 9 bases stayed unmatched. Germline CDR1 reads DFQATT; CDR2 reads SNEGSKA (reference sequence). The DNA for the CDR3 is TGCAGTGCAGGGTCTAGCGGGGATTTCAATGAGCAGTTCTTC. It is translated as CSAGSSGDFNEQFF.

The gene calls are TRBV18 and TRBJ2-3; 9 bases map to TRBD1. The CDR3 runs to 16 residues. The V and J ends lost 3 bases and 3 bases, in that order; junction bases with no gene match: 7. Germline assignment: CDR1 KGHSH and CDR2 LQKENI. The CDR3 sequence is CASSPEQGARTDTQYF. Here the CDR3 DNA reads TGTGCCAGCTCACCCGAACAGGGGGCCAGAACAGATACGCAGTATTTT.

The table lists this clonotype with a few counts. The genes are TRBV7-3 and TRBJ2-1, with D possibly matching TRBD2 (6 bases). Between the trimmed V and J ends, which lost 6 bases and 7 bases, there was a span of 19 bases. The CDR3 is 15 amino acids. The germline V gene has CDR1 SGHTA and CDR2 FQGTGA. This chain's CDR3 is CASSPRGLAMNEQFF. DNA of the CDR3: TGTGCCAGCAGTCCCCGGGGACTGGCTATGAATGAGCAGTTCTTC.